The entry that follows covers one T cell receptor (beta chain) sequence. This sample is part of a study of blood T cell repertoires in COVID-19. Study as a whole: The United States, Italy and Spain provided the acute and convalescent COVID-19 samples.

Clones were sequenced by immunoSEQ multiplex PCR, and TCRdb holds only the in-frame ones, with some missing. Among over 85,000 clones listed, about 85% were seen once. Germline loops: CDR1 SGHTA, CDR2 FQGNSA. Losses at the gene ends were 1 base for V and 0 bases for J; bases not matched to a gene: 5. The CDR3 is 18 amino acids. Material for sequencing was peripheral blood. This clonotype was sampled from a woman aged 80 or over with COVID-19, enrolled during active disease. The chain combines TRBV7-2 with TRBJ2-2, with 10 bases that match TRBD2. The CDR3: CASSLVVAGGANTGELFF. CDR3 sequence (DNA): TGTGCCAGCAGCTTAGTAGTAGCGGGGGGCGCGAACACCGGGGAGCTGTTTTTT. The full variable domain, completed using reference TRBV7-2 and TRBJ2-2, is GAGVSQSPSNKVTEKGKDVELRCDPISGHTALYWYRQSLGQGLEFLIYFQGNSAPDKSGLPSDRFSAERTGGSVSTLTIQRTQQEDSAVYLCASSLVVAGGANTGELFFGEGSRLTVL.